This T cell receptor beta chain emerged from a study of shared clonotypes between healthy human individuals. Study-wide results and limits: The study generally estimated greater richness for naive than memory subsets.

Evenly divided among several immunoSEQ plates was the genomic DNA of each subset. The sorted-subset replicate PCRs were given roughly 190 ng DNA, which is tens of thousands of T cell genomes. Sequencing was performed with immunoSEQ multiplex PCR; in TCRdb, only in-frame clones are kept and a portion is missing. The table lists roughly 700,000 clones, around 91% of them singletons. Of note for this clone: What it recognizes is unknown.

Trimming left V 6 bases short and J 3 bases short, with 6 bases between. This CDR3 has 11 residues. Looked up from germline, CDR1 is WSHSY and CDR2 is SAAADI. This TCR was recovered from a man aged 18-30 years in good health. Some clones in this sample may be carry-over from other donors' samples. The chain couples TRBV10-2 to TRBJ2-7; D unresolved. The material sequenced was memory CD8+ T cells from PBMCs. The subset: CD45RO+ cells pooled with CCR7-negative TemRA cells. The CDR3 loop reads CASSPGYEQYF. The CDR3 DNA sequence: TGCGCCAGCAGCCCCGGCTACGAGCAGTACTTC.